Sequencing of this T cell receptor beta chain was carried out in a study of shared clonotypes between healthy human individuals. Donors were healthy HIV-negative adults without recent acute infections or vaccinations. On this clone: Its antigen is not known.

Profiled with immunoSEQ multiplex PCR; TCRdb holds only in-frame clones, not every one. The table lists roughly 2.5 million clones, about 92% of them singletons, with more than 0.12% in the top ten. The germline V gene encodes CDR1 SGHRS and CDR2 YFSETQ. CDR3 length: 15 residues. With 2 bases removed from V and 4 bases from J, the gap between germline ends came to 14 bases. Findings and limits, study-wide: Apart from blood, nothing was sampled; tissue repertoires likely differ. The represented genetic and exposure-history diversity was limited by the small number of donors. What naive subsets generally showed was a larger estimated richness than memory subsets showed.

Sequencing input: naive CD4+ T cells sorted from blood. Noted subset: CD45RA+ positively selected. The source of this sequence is a man between 18 and 35 years old in good health. The chain employs TRBV5-1 and TRBJ2-3, with D hard to call. CDR3 region: CASSFDPARPDTQYF. CDR3 DNA: TGCGCCAGCAGCTTTGACCCGGCTCGGCCAGATACGCAGTATTTT.